This entry lists 10 T cell receptor beta chains sequenced from one sample in a study of CD8 T cells in Susac syndrome. A quantity of 0.5 to 1 ug RNA underwent reverse transcription using random hexamers. TCRdb re-analysed the immunoSEQ multiplex PCR reads in MiXCR, keeping a single row per CDR3 protein. The sample contains roughly 200,000 distinct CDR3 sequences, 94% of which appear only once. Sequencing was performed on CD4+ T cells from PBMCs. All receptors come from a human donor with Susac syndrome.

V gene TRBV15 combines with J gene TRBJ2-3; TRBD2 agrees at 9 bases. The CDR3 loop spans 16 amino acids. V shed 1 base and J 6 bases; nucleotides not matched to a gene: 8. The germline CDR1 and CDR2 sequences are LNHNV and YYDKDF (reference sequence). Written as DNA, the CDR3 is TGTGCCACCAGCAGAGGGACTAGCGTCGCATCTGATACGCAGTATTTT. Its protein product is CATSRGTSVASDTQYF. Filled out from reference TRBV15 and TRBJ2-3, the complete variable domain reads DAMVIQNPRYQVTQFGKPVTLSCSQTLNHNVMYWYQQKSSQAPKLLFHYYDKDFNNEADTPDNFQSRRPNTSFCFLDIRSPGLGDTAMYLCATSRGTSVASDTQYFGPGTRLTVL.

The chain combines TRBV10-2 with TRBJ2-4; unclear D gene. From germline, CDR1 is WSHSY and CDR2 SAAADI. This CDR3 spans 12 amino acids. V was pared by 5 bases and J by 6 bases, with 8 bases between. In DNA, the CDR3 is TGCGCCAGCAGTTCTAGGGCAAACATTCAGTACTTC. Its protein product is CASSSRANIQYF.

The chain joins TRBV2 to TRBJ2-1, with TRBD2 identical over 11 bases. The germline CDR1 and CDR2 sequences are SNHLY and FYNNEI. Losses at the gene ends were 5 bases for V and 5 bases for J; bases not matched to a gene: 8. The CDR3 has 16 residues. CDR3 sequence (DNA): TGTGCCAGCAGTAGTAATAGCGGGGGGGCTGACAATGAGCAGTTCTTC. Translation: CASSSNSGGADNEQFF.

The J gene is TRBJ2-1, the V gene TRBV10-3; 7 bases are a match to TRBD1. The V gene's germline CDR1 is ENHRY and CDR2 SYGVKD. V shed 0 bases and J 9 bases; nucleotides not matched to a gene: 5. The CDR3 runs to 14 residues. CDR3 DNA sequence: TGTGCCATCAGTGAGTCGAGGTCAGGGGGTGAGCAGTTCTTC. It specifies CAISESRSGGEQFF.

The V and J genes are TRBV18 and TRBJ2-1; D possibly matches TRBD1 or TRBD2 (5 bases each). Germline assignment: CDR1 KGHSH and CDR2 LQKENI. V was pared by 5 bases and J by 9 bases, with 17 bases between. This CDR3 is built from 14 residues. The CDR3 DNA sequence: TGTGCCAGCTCAAAGGAGATAGTGAGGGGTGAGCAGTTCTTC. It encodes CASSKEIVRGEQFF.

The rearrangement links TRBV20-1 to TRBJ1-5; unclear D gene. CDR3 size: 12 residues. Per the germline V gene, CDR1 is DFQATT and CDR2 is SNEGSKA (reference sequence). Trimming shortened V by 0 bases and J by 6 bases, and 6 bases separated the two germline ends. Written as DNA, the CDR3 is TGCAGTGCTAGAGATTCGGGTCAGCCCCAGCATTTT. Amino acids: CSARDSGQPQHF.

The chain links TRBV6-5 to TRBJ1-1; 8 nucleotides align to TRBD1. The CDR3 length is 11 residues. Germline CDR1 reads MNHEY; CDR2 reads SVGAGI. V trimming: 4 bases; J trimming: 10 bases; junction bases outside the gene matches: 2. The CDR3 reads CASSSQGGAFF. CDR3 DNA: TGTGCCAGCAGTTCACAGGGGGGAGCTTTCTTT.

The chain combines TRBV6-5 with TRBJ1-2; TRBD1 matches at 7 bases. CDR1 is MNHEY, CDR2 SVGAGI, per germline. This CDR3 contains 12 residues. Trimming at V came to 4 bases and at J to 13 bases, leaving 9 bases not matched to a gene. The CDR3 reads CASSFDRASITF. The CDR3 DNA reads TGTGCCAGCAGTTTTGACAGGGCGAGCATCACCTTC.

The DNA for the CDR3 is TGTGCCAGCAGCCCGACCGGGACAGGGGGCTCGAACACTGAAGCTTTCTTT. It is translated as CASSPTGTGGSNTEAFF. J is TRBJ1-1 and V is TRBV9; 12 nucleotides match TRBD1. Germline-derived CDR1 and CDR2 are SGDLS and YYNGEE. The CDR3 consists of 17 residues. The ends lost 4 bases at V and 1 base at J; junction bases unmatched: 8.

This clonotype was seen just once. The CDR3 spells CASSTGQYNQPQHF. In nucleotides, the CDR3 is TGTGCCAGCAGCACGGGACAGTACAATCAGCCCCAGCATTTT. The V and J genes are TRBV7-9 and TRBJ1-5, with 7 bases that match TRBD1. CDR1 SEHNR and CDR2 FQNEAQ come from the germline V gene (reference sequence). V lost 5 bases, J lost 3 bases, and 4 bases stayed unmatched. The CDR3 has 14 amino acids.